The 30 T cell receptor beta chains presented below share a single source sample, sequenced in a study of blood T cells in healthy people across ages (dated by TCRdb to between 2015 and 2017). The library was generated by 5' RACE. The reads were generated on an Illumina HiSeq 2500. A second PCR of about 6 to 11 cycles was performed with a sample-barcoded 5' primer and a J-beta primer mix. TCRdb reprocessing: public reads trimmed at Q25 with fastp, clones called with MiXCR, in-frame beta chains kept. Identical CDR3 proteins give one entry, which carries the most common genes and DNA. Within this sample are approximately 680,000 distinct CDR3 sequences, with approximately 30% of them counted one time only. Of the sample, over 15% falls within the top ten clones. Sequenced: blood. Receptors were obtained from an elderly woman in good health. Donor details come from another sample of the same person, matched by shared clones.

The chain has TRBV5-6 and TRBJ2-3, with 13 positions matching TRBD2. Germline trimming cut 0 bases from V and 5 bases from J; bases unmatched to any gene: 9. Germline V gene sequence: CDR1 SGHDT, CDR2 YYEEEE. This CDR3 spans 18 amino acids. The CDR3 sequence: CASSLGAGTSGEVDTQYF. CDR3 coding DNA: TGTGCCAGCAGCTTGGGGGCCGGGACTAGCGGGGAGGTAGATACGCAGTATTTT.

This clonotype has a single count. This sequence joins TRBV5-1 and TRBJ2-1; 10 nucleotides agree with TRBD2. The J segment lost 7 bases and the V segment lost 7 bases, leaving 14 bases of the junction unmatched. The CDR3 runs 16 residues. Germline CDR1 is SGHRS and CDR2 is YFSETQ. CDR3 nucleotide sequence: TGCGCCAGCGCCGCGGAGCGGGGGGGCGCGAGAAATGAGCAGTTCTTC. This translates into CASAAERGGARNEQFF.

This clonotype has more than one count but fewer than ten. A clone one base away is much larger, so this may be a read error. V gene TRBV12-3 or TRBV12-4 combines with J gene TRBJ2-7; 10 bases are shared with TRBD2. The CDR3 is made up of 15 amino acids. V was pared by 5 bases and J by 7 bases, with 11 bases of the junction left unmatched. The chain's CDR3 is CASSARLAGYNEQYF. CDR3 bases: TGTGCCAGCAGTGCCAGACTAGCGGGTTACAATGAGCAGTACTTC.

Note on this clonotype: A much larger clone differs by one base, so this may be a read error. The chain employs TRBV30 and TRBJ2-7; tentatively, D is TRBD1 (6 bases). TRBJ2-5 matches the DNA end more closely, so the J call is doubtful. CDR1 and CDR2 from the germline V gene are GTSNPN and SVGIG (reference sequence). This CDR3 spans 12 amino acids. The CDR3 sequence: CARDTRGETQYF. The CDR3 DNA reads as TGTGCCCGCGATACCAGGGGAGAGACCCAGTACTTC.

This clonotype was found many times. This chain joins TRBV3-1 and TRBJ1-2; D might be TRBD1 (6 bases). The V gene lost 0 bases and the J gene lost 6 bases, with 14 bases spanning the gap. The length of the CDR3 is 15 residues. Germline CDR1 is LGHDT and CDR2 is YNNKEL (reference sequence). CDR3 sequence: CASSQDWSGGDGYTF. CDR3 DNA: TGTGCCAGCAGCCAAGATTGGTCCGGGGGCGATGGCTACACCTTC.

About this clonotype: This may arise from a read error, as a much more abundant clone is one base away. This sequence joins TRBV7-2 and TRBJ2-1; maybe TRBD2 (5 bases). The V gene lost 1 base and the J gene lost 0 bases, with 16 bases spanning the gap. The germline gives CDR1 SGHTA, CDR2 FQGNSA. The CDR3 contains 18 residues. CDR3 sequence reads: CASSLVARRVSSYNEQFF. The CDR3, as DNA: TGTGCCAGCAGCTTAGTAGCCCGGCGGGTGAGCTCCTACAATGAGCAGTTCTTC.

The chain uses TRBV5-1 and TRBJ2-1; D not resolved. The germline V gene encodes CDR1 SGHRS and CDR2 YFSETQ. V gave up 4 bases and J gave up 4 bases, with 21 bases separating them. There are 17 residues in the CDR3. Written as DNA, the CDR3 is TGCGCCAGCAGCCTGTTGGGGTGGGGTTCCCCGTACAATGAGCAGTTCTTC. This translates into CASSLLGWGSPYNEQFF.

About this clonotype: One end of the junction is discordant with germline, which a read error may explain. The chain combines TRBV14 with TRBJ1-6, with D uncertain. The CDR3 length is 16 residues. Germline V CDR1 and CDR2: SGHDN, FVKESK. CDR3 amino acids: CVSSLLGLNYNSPLHF. CDR3 nucleotides: TGTGTCAGCAGCCTGCTCGGACTCAACTATAATTCACCCCTCCACTTT. Full variable domain (remainder filled in from reference TRBV14 and TRBJ1-6): EAGVTQFPSHSVIEKGQTVTLRCDPISGHDNLYWYRRVMGKEIKFLLHFVKESKQDESGMPNNRFLAERTGGTYSTLKVQPAELEDSGVYFCVSSLLGLNYNSPLHFGNGTRLTVT.

Note on this clonotype: A much larger clone lies one base from this, so it may be a read error. CDR3 in amino acids: CSIWVDEVAGYTF. The CDR3 DNA reads TGCAGCATTTGGGTCGATGAGGTTGCTGGCTACACCTTC. V gene TRBV29-1 combines with J gene TRBJ1-2; no reliable D call. The germline CDR1 and CDR2 sequences are SQVTM and ANQGSEA. The CDR3 runs to 13 residues. V was pared by 8 bases and J by 7 bases, with 20 bases between.

This clonotype was recorded many times. The V gene is TRBV29-1, the J gene TRBJ2-7; D ambiguous. This CDR3 contains 12 residues. V shed 4 bases and J shed 2 bases, with 9 bases lying between them. The germline V gene has CDR1 SQVTM and CDR2 ANQGSEA. The DNA of the CDR3 is TGCAGCGTTGGTTTGGTGGCCTACGAGCAGTACTTC. Amino acids: CSVGLVAYEQYF.

This clonotype was recorded many times. The CDR3 is CASSRTGGGGNIQYF. In DNA, the CDR3 is TGTGCCAGCAGTCGGACAGGGGGCGGGGGAAACATTCAGTACTTC. The chain joins TRBV28 to TRBJ2-4; TRBD1 matches at 11 bases. Germline-derived CDR1 and CDR2 are MDHEN and SYDVKM. This CDR3 region has 15 residues. Losses at the gene ends were 5 bases for V and 6 bases for J; bases not matched to a gene: 6.

The gene calls are TRBV20-1 and TRBJ2-3, with 7 bases lining up with TRBD1. The CDR3 is 15 amino acids. With 5 bases clipped from V and 3 bases from J, the junction kept 11 bases outside the gene matches. Germline V gene data show CDR1 as DFQATT and CDR2 as SNEGSKA (reference sequence). The CDR3 region is CSAPIRTGETDTQYF. The CDR3 DNA follows: TGCAGTGCTCCTATAAGGACAGGTGAAACAGATACGCAGTATTTT.

In its sample, this clonotype was seen many times. The rearrangement joins TRBV6-1 to TRBJ1-6, with unresolved D. This CDR3 has 14 residues. Trimming took off 1 base at V and 10 bases at J, with 11 bases between the two ends. Germline lookup yields CDR1 MNHNS and CDR2 SASEGT. The CDR3 sequence: CASSEGTVRSPLHF. In DNA, the CDR3 is TGTGCCAGCAGTGAAGGGACGGTCAGGTCACCCCTCCACTTT.

The chain recombines TRBV5-1 with TRBJ1-2; no firm D call. The germline V gene encodes CDR1 SGHRS and CDR2 YFSETQ. V shed 6 bases and J shed 4 bases, with 13 bases lying between them. The CDR3 has 13 residues. In nucleotides, the CDR3 is TGCGCCAGCACTGACGTGCCAGCCTATGGCTACACCTTC. This encodes CASTDVPAYGYTF.

The V and J genes are TRBV6-5 and TRBJ1-1; D may be TRBD1 (5 bases). V shed 7 bases and J shed 5 bases, with 14 bases lying between them. CDR3 length: 13 amino acids. Germline lookup yields CDR1 MNHEY and CDR2 SVGAGI. Written as DNA, the CDR3 is TGTGCCAGCATGGAGGGGAGGTGGACTGAAGCTTTCTTT. As protein: CASMEGRWTEAFF.

This clonotype has only one observation. It may be a read error: a sequence one base away is much more abundant. V is TRBV20-1 and J is TRBJ2-3, with D maybe TRBD1 (7 bases). Per germline, CDR1 DFQATT and CDR2 SNEGSKA (reference sequence). The CDR3 totals 16 residues. CDR3 in amino acids: CSANGRMTGTTGTQYF. The CDR3 coding sequence is TGCAGTGCGAACGGGAGAATGACAGGGACCACAGGTACGCAGTATTTT.

The sample holds a few counts of this clonotype. The chain couples TRBV5-1 to TRBJ1-4; 9 bases are a match to TRBD1. Trimming took 4 bases from V and 8 from J; bases not matched to a gene: 6. Germline CDR1 SGHRS, CDR2 YFSETQ. The CDR3 is 14 residues long. CDR3 DNA: TGCGCCAGCAGCCTGGGGACAGGGACAGAAAAACTGTTTTTT. Amino acids: CASSLGTGTEKLFF.

With regard to this clonotype: A much more abundant neighbour one base away suggests this may be a read error. The CDR3 does not close with the conserved phenylalanine or tryptophan, likely indicating a read error. V is TRBV19 and J is TRBJ1-6; D might be TRBD1 (5 bases). The CDR3 has 15 amino acids. V lost 2 bases and J 13 bases, leaving 18 bases between the germline ends. CDR1 and CDR2 from the germline V gene are LNHDA and SQIVND (reference sequence). This CDR3 reads CASSIQGPNPNPLHL. The CDR3 DNA sequence: TGTGCCAGTAGTATACAGGGTCCAAACCCGAACCCCCTCCACTTG.

The J gene is TRBJ1-1, the V gene TRBV10-1; maybe TRBD1 (5 bases). V gave up 6 bases and J gave up 0 bases, with 11 bases separating them. The CDR3 runs to 14 residues. Germline CDR1 and CDR2: WNHNN and SYGVQD (reference sequence). DNA for the CDR3: TGCGCCAGCAGGGGGGGGAGACTGAACACTGAAGCTTTCTTT. It is translated as CASRGGRLNTEAFF.

Note on this clonotype: A much larger clone lies a single base off, so this may be a read error. The chain recombines TRBV12-3 or TRBV12-4 with TRBJ2-3; 7 nucleotides match TRBD2. The CDR3 spans 14 residues. With V trimmed by 5 bases and J by 4 bases, 6 bases remained unmatched. The CDR3 is CASSISRGADTQYF. CDR3 sequence (DNA): TGTGCCAGCAGTATATCTCGGGGGGCAGATACGCAGTATTTT.

The sample holds a few counts of this clonotype. J is TRBJ2-2 and V is TRBV5-1; a weak D match, TRBD1 (6 bases). Germline lookup yields CDR1 SGHRS and CDR2 YFSETQ. V lost 9 bases and J lost 6, with 18 bases in between. This CDR3 has 14 amino acids. In DNA form, the CDR3 reads TGCGCCACCCTACTAGAGGGGGTGTCCGGGGAGCTGTTTTTT. This encodes CATLLEGVSGELFF.

This clonotype was counted many times. The chain has TRBV20-1 and TRBJ2-1; TRBD2 agrees at 16 bases. The ends lost 2 bases at V and 4 bases at J; junction bases unmatched: 14. The CDR3 consists of 20 residues. Germline-derived CDR1 and CDR2 are DFQATT and SNEGSKA (reference sequence). The CDR3 nucleotides read TGCAGTGCTAGAAAACCCCTAGGGACTAGCGGGGGGGCTGGTTACAATGAGCAGTTCTTC. The encoded protein is CSARKPLGTSGGAGYNEQFF.

This clonotype was observed a single time. The J gene is TRBJ2-1, the V gene TRBV4-1, with 15 bases that match TRBD2. This CDR3 region has 18 residues. Germline V CDR1 and CDR2: MGHRA, YSYEKL. The ends lost 4 bases at V and 4 bases at J; junction bases unmatched: 8. DNA of the CDR3: TGCGCCAGCAGCCCCGTATCCGGACTAGCGGGAGGGTACAATGAGCAGTTCTTC. Its translation is CASSPVSGLAGGYNEQFF.

This clonotype appeared many times. The chain is built from TRBV6-6 and TRBJ1-6, with 8 nucleotides matching TRBD1. CDR1 and CDR2 from the germline V gene are MNHNY and SVGAGI (reference sequence). The CDR3 loop spans 15 amino acids. Trimming cost V 5 bases and J 9 bases; bases outside gene matches: 9. CDR3 amino acids: CASSDGTDRGSPLHF. CDR3 DNA sequence: TGTGCCAGCAGTGACGGGACCGACAGGGGTTCACCCCTCCACTTT.

The chain's CDR3 is CASSPTVVQYEQYF. The CDR3, as DNA: TGTGCCAGCAGCCCGACAGTGGTGCAGTACGAGCAGTACTTC. The chain joins TRBV4-2 to TRBJ2-5; D might be TRBD1 (5 bases). With the DNA end fitting TRBJ2-7 better, the J assignment may be wrong. The CDR3 consists of 14 residues. CDR1 is LGHNA, CDR2 YNFKEQ, per germline.

There are a few counts of this clonotype. The chain couples TRBV10-3 to TRBJ2-5; 7 nucleotides agree with TRBD1. V lost 10 bases and J lost 1; bases outside the gene matches: 6. Germline values: CDR1 ENHRY, CDR2 SYGVKD. The CDR3 sequence is 13 residues long. The CDR3 nucleotides read TGTGCCACTCGACAGGGCCTCCAAGAGACCCAGTACTTC. It specifies CATRQGLQETQYF.

There are many counts of this clonotype. The chain employs TRBV4-2 and TRBJ1-2, with TRBD1 as a possible D gene (6 bases). The ends were cut back, 0 bases at V and 1 base at J, with 9 bases in the middle. The germline V gene encodes CDR1 LGHNA and CDR2 YNFKEQ. This CDR3 spans 15 amino acids. CDR3 sequence (DNA): TGTGCCAGCAGCCAAGATGGACAGCTTAACTATGGCTACACCTTC. The encoded protein is CASSQDGQLNYGYTF.

This clonotype was found many times. The rearrangement uses TRBV20-1 and TRBJ2-3; D call uncertain. The V and J ends lost 0 bases and 6 bases respectively, with 13 bases between them. The CDR3 is 14 residues long. Germline CDR1 DFQATT, CDR2 SNEGSKA (reference sequence). CDR3 nucleotides: TGCAGTGCTAGAGATGAAACGGTAGGGGATACGCAGTATTTT. It yields the protein CSARDETVGDTQYF.

V and J are TRBV28 and TRBJ2-5; TRBD1 agrees at 7 bases. The V segment lost 7 bases and the J segment 2 bases; nucleotides outside the gene matches: 10. Germline V lookup: CDR1 MDHEN, CDR2 SYDVKM. This CDR3 contains 15 residues. The CDR3 DNA reads as TGTGCCAGCACAGGGTCCGACAGGGAACAAGAGACCCAGTACTTC. Protein sequence: CASTGSDREQETQYF. Full variable domain (remainder filled in from reference TRBV28 and TRBJ2-5): DVKVTQSSRYLVKRTGEKVFLECVQDMDHENMFWYRQDPGLGLRLIYFSYDVKMKEKGDIPEGYSVSREKKERFSLILESASTNQTSMYLCASTGSDREQETQYFGPGTRLLVL.

At least ten counts were recorded for this clonotype. The chain couples TRBV27 to TRBJ2-5; 10 positions agree with TRBD1. Germline V gene sequence: CDR1 MNHEY, CDR2 SMNVEV (reference sequence). The CDR3 totals 16 residues. V lost 0 bases and J lost 5; bases outside the gene matches: 6. The CDR3 region has the DNA TGTGCCAGCAGTTTATCGGGACAGGGGATAGGGGAGACCCAGTACTTC. Amino acid sequence: CASSLSGQGIGETQYF.